This TCR beta chain appears in the sequencing data of a study of beta chain features in type 1 diabetes (dated by TCRdb to between 2018 and 2020). About the study as a whole: No differences in mean age, gender distribution, total cell number or subset yield were found between patients and healthy donors. A total of around 110,000,000 sorted cells were examined across all samples, and a strong correlation was observed between cell number per subset and RNA yield. In the study, TCRB repertoires of sorted circulating CD4+ T cell subsets from recently diagnosed type 1 diabetes patients were compared with those of matched healthy donors. Regulatory and stem cell-like memory subsets were obtained from only 8 patients and about eight healthy donors, while naive and central memory subsets were obtained from all 30 or so donors.

The CDR3 sequence holds 15 residues, the cysteine and phenylalanine included. Kept here is only the CDR3 DNA, which spans 45 bases and is read in frame from base 1. CDR1 and CDR2, looked up from the germline V gene, are KGHSH and LQKENI. Trimming removed 0 bases from V and 6 bases from J; the gene matches leave 3 bases unexplained. A few counts support this clone. The specificity of this receptor is unknown. Nothing much larger sits one base from this clone, and base qualities are not available. From each donor, a single peripheral blood sample of around 120 mL on average was drawn into heparinised tubes. A BD FACSAria II and a panel including CD45RO, CCR7, CD25, CD127, CD95 and CD27 were used to sort naive, central memory, regulatory and stem cell-like memory CD4+ T cells. A purity above 98% was achieved for all sorted populations. Right away, PBMCs were isolated by Lymphoprep density gradient centrifugation and were stained directly, with no culture step. To minimize batch effects, samples were stained and sorted in pairs, one healthy donor with one patient per experiment.

On the study overall, not on this receptor specifically: At VDJ recombination sites, type 1 diabetes patients had fewer insertions and more deleted nucleotides, which implies abnormalities in thymic rearrangement. The naive, central memory and regulatory TCRB repertoires appeared to resemble one another more closely among patients than among healthy donors. In all four CD4+ subsets, TCRB CDR3 length was moderately but significantly shorter in type 1 diabetes patients. Only small numbers of individuals were included in the HLA sub-analyses, which left unresolved whether HLA type had any influence on TCRB rearrangement. Shorter templates might have been favored by PCR, but patient and control samples were amplified and corrected together, so both groups would have been affected equally by any skew. Because cDNA was sequenced instead of genomic DNA, highly expressing activated cells could be over-represented, though the groups showed no difference in activation or CD3 levels.

The entire isolated RNA was reverse transcribed using the High Capacity cDNA Reverse Transcription Kit, and thus expressed TCRB transcripts were sequenced. Deep immunoSEQ sequencing was applied to naive, central memory and regulatory T cell samples, giving an average of about 3.57 million total reads per sample. Sorted cells were lysed in RLT buffer, and RNA was extracted using DNase-treated RNeasy Micro or Mini kits according to cell number. Each cell subset was processed separately to prevent cross-contamination, with patient and healthy donor samples processed together. TCRB sequences were amplified from cDNA with the immunoSEQ multiplex PCR, producing 87-bp fragments spanning the CDR3 region. Sequencing of the amplicons was performed on the Illumina HiSeq platform. Under the source paper's analysis protocol: PCR bias was corrected computationally using synthetic template baselines, and reads within Hamming distance 2 were collapsed, with unmergeable singletons discarded. By aligning reads against IMGT, V, D and J genes, CDR3 length, and insertions or deletions at six rearrangement sites were assigned. Clonotype counts were normalized to sorted cell number within each subset before computing true diversity and Gini coefficients with the tcR R package. The overlap coefficient, calculated on TCRB nucleotide sequences, was used to quantify repertoire sharing. Out-of-frame TCRB sequences from naive cells were analyzed to stand in for the pre-selection repertoire. The table was pulled from immuneACCESS by TCRdb, which kept in-frame rearrangements only. Such tables lose some clones; where checked, under half of the loss comes from unresolved V genes, and the rest has no known cause. V, J and clone size were drawn from that table, and D and trimming were deduced from the DNA. The sample table lists roughly 240,000 clones, 11% to 15% of them with a count of one. More than 0.02% of the sample rests with the top ten.

This TCR was recovered from a woman aged 35 to 49 in good health. The chain is encoded by TRBV18 joined to TRBJ2-1; 9 junctional bases match TRBD1. The sample comprised naive CD4+ T cells from blood. The meaning of the sample's cell subset or site label: true naive CD4+ T cells. The encoded CDR3 is CASSPPGQGLNEQFF. The DNA sequence is TGTGCCAGCTCACCACCGGGACAGGGACTCAATGAGCAGTTCTTC.